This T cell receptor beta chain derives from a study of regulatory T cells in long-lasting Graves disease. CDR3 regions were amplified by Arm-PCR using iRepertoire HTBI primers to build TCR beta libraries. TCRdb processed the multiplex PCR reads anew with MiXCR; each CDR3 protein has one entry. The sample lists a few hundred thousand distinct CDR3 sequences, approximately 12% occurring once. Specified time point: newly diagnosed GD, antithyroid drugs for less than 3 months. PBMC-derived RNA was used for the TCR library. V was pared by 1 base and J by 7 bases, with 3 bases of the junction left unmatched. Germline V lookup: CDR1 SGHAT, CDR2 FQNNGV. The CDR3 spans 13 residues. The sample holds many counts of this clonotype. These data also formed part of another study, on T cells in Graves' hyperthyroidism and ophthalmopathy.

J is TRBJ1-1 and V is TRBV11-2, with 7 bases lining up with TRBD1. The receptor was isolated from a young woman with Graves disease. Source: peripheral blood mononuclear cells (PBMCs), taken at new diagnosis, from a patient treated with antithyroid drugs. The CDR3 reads CASSLAGGYEAFF. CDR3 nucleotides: TGTGCCAGCAGCTTAGCAGGGGGGTATGAAGCTTTCTTT.